Listed below are T cell receptor beta chains from one sample, sequenced in a study of response to subunit inactivated influenza vaccine. TCRdb passed the RT-PCR reads through MiXCR, listing each CDR3 protein once. The table includes 500,000 to 750,000 distinct CDR3 sequences, about 14% detected once. Sequenced here: PBMCs from blood, sampled roughly 12 days after vaccination. Receptor source: a man in his fifties or sixties who received an inactivated influenza vaccine. Both conserved end residues are trimmed from each CDR3.

TRBV19	ASKPGQGSYNEQF
TRBV28	ASSRRDSYGYT
TRBV12-3/TRBV12-4	ASASGRPYEQY
TRBV18	ASSPPDRMSYNEQF
TRBV12-3/TRBV12-4	ASSSGQGLLQGVEKLF
TRBV15	ATSRLAGGNEQF
TRBV28	ASSSHGQGYGELF
TRBV20-1	SAPYSKRTEQY
TRBV11-2	ASSSRNEQF
TRBV6-2/TRBV6-3	ASRADRAGNQPQH
TRBV7-6	ASSLVAHPQETQY
TRBV7-2	ASSLITGGWTEAF
TRBV2	ASTARGLSPLH
TRBV10-3	AISESIWGDEETQY
TRBV10-3	AISRATSGGRLDTQY
TRBV9	ASSASGGPNNEQF
TRBV7-2	ASSLGHGTSGELF
TRBV7-9	ASSNGQGRSNQPQH
TRBV15	ATSRDYRNGGPQH
TRBV7-2	ASSPLQDTQY
TRBV4-3	ASSYGTGNYGYT
TRBV28	ASSLLGRDRGGHEQY
TRBV27	ASSANRGATGELF
TRBV18	ASSPLAVEDYEQY
TRBV20-1	SARAITRVGYGYT
TRBV7-9	ASSLERGRTGELF
TRBV7-9	ASRLKPQGHEQF
TRBV6-1	ASSVRGNTEAF
TRBV18	ASSPSWSGAEAF
TRBV18	ASSPGNPRGNNEQF
TRBV20-1	SAPPPTGQGHEQF
TRBV14	ASSPRFGSSALH
TRBV20-1	SGRQREARSTQY
TRBV5-1	ASSLGFPGLAGVPKPEQY
TRBV4-3	ASSQDAPMTGVSPLH
TRBV24-1	ATSISAPGELF
TRBV12-3/TRBV12-4	ASTNQRESSSYEQY
TRBV4-1	ASSHGTDSYEQY
TRBV6-5	ASSYSVGAYEQY
TRBV4-3	ASSQDVGSGGYGYT
TRBV5-1	ASSLVDRGAYEQY
TRBV5-1	ASSSHGPSNTEAF
TRBV20-1	SAREGQGWSNEQF
TRBV5-5	ASRYYLVTSTDTQY
TRBV10-3	AIRPRGEDTQY
TRBV6-1	ATQELAGLNTQY
TRBV20-1	SARVVAGAGELF
TRBV7-2	ASSSAGDTEAF
TRBV5-1	ASSLPTIQETQY
TRBV7-9	ASSFVSTDTQY
TRBV12-3/TRBV12-4	ASSLRGAQDTQY
TRBV19	ASSISHQPQH
TRBV14	ASSQDAGGGTDTQY
TRBV12-3/TRBV12-4	ASSYRVGGYT
TRBV6-2/TRBV6-3	ASSSRVFYGYT